This TCR beta chain is from a study of T-cell reconstitution after alpha-beta-depleted transplantation in children. The study's findings and limits: Fresh T-cell production supplied most of the T-cell counts and diversity seen one year after transplant.

Preparation of the TCRbeta library involved a method that used unique molecular identifiers. TCRdb re-called the PCR reads through MiXCR, storing one row per CDR3 protein. The sample consists of 220,000 or so distinct CDR3 sequences, 7.5% to 9.5% of them appearing once. Germline V gene lookup returns CDR1 LGHDT and CDR2 YNNKEL (reference sequence). Trimming cost V 8 bases and J 6 bases; bases outside gene matches: 20. The CDR3 length is 19 residues. A word on this clonotype: Its specificity is not known. A much larger clone lies one base from this, so it may be a read error.

The source was PBMCs, mostly from graft donor cells, collected 180 days after TCRalphabeta/CD19-depleted stem cell transplant. The gene calls are TRBV3-1 and TRBJ2-7, with 15 bases aligning to TRBD2. The origin of this receptor is a male patient between 10 and 17 years old who had a stem cell transplant for acute lymphoblastic leukemia, so the T cells may come from the graft donor. The CDR3 region is CASCLLGLAGGLDGFEQYF. The CDR3 DNA reads as TGTGCCAGCTGTCTACTAGGACTAGCGGGAGGGCTTGACGGGTTCGAGCAGTACTTC.